Each of the 6 T cell receptor beta chains below was sequenced from the same sample in a study of T cells in Graves' hyperthyroidism and ophthalmopathy. There were TCR beta CDR3 regions amplified from RNA transcripts. The TCR CDR3 was amplified in a first-round RT-PCR using the HTBI primer set. TCRdb reprocessed the multiplex PCR reads via MiXCR and lists one record per CDR3 protein. The sample holds 700,000 or so distinct CDR3 sequences, about 14% seen once. The sample consisted of blood. The receptors here all came from a woman aged 45-65 years with Graves' ophthalmopathy.

Regarding this clonotype: A much larger clone sits a single nucleotide away, making a read error possible. This rearrangement joins TRBV27 to TRBJ2-7; 7 nucleotides agree with TRBD2. With 4 bases clipped from V and 0 bases from J, the junction kept 15 bases outside the gene matches. CDR1 is MNHEY and CDR2 is SMNVEV in the germline V gene (reference sequence). This CDR3 comprises 18 residues. CDR3 sequence reads: CASSSPFRRGKDSYEQYF. For the CDR3, the DNA is TGTGCCAGCAGTTCCCCTTTCCGGCGGGGGAAGGACTCCTACGAGCAGTACTTC.

This clonotype showed up many times. The CDR3 loop reads CASSLDGTSNTEAFF. In nucleotides, the CDR3 is TGTGCCAGCAGCTTAGATGGGACATCGAACACTGAAGCTTTCTTT. The chain recombines TRBV7-2 with TRBJ1-1; D may be TRBD1 (6 bases). Germline CDR1 SGHTA, CDR2 FQGNSA. CDR3 length equals 15 residues. V shed 1 base and J shed 1 base, with 10 bases lying between them. Variable domain in full (rest from reference TRBV7-2 and TRBJ1-1): GAGVSQSPSNKVTEKGKDVELRCDPISGHTALYWYRQSLGQGLEFLIYFQGNSAPDKSGLPSDRFSAERTGGSVSTLTIQRTQQEDSAVYLCASSLDGTSNTEAFFGQGTRLTVV.

The table lists this clonotype with a few counts. This sequence joins TRBV19 and TRBJ2-1, with D perhaps matching TRBD1 or TRBD2 (5 bases each). CDR3 size: 16 residues. Germline V gives CDR1 LNHDA, CDR2 SQIVND (reference sequence). Between the trimmed V and J ends, which lost 3 bases and 0 bases, there was a span of 12 bases. The chain's CDR3 is CASSIRGASSYNEQFF. Here the CDR3 DNA reads TGTGCCAGTAGTATTAGAGGGGCGAGCTCCTACAATGAGCAGTTCTTC.

J is TRBJ1-1 and V is TRBV7-2, with D possibly TRBD1 on 5 matching bases. Germline assignment: CDR1 SGHTA and CDR2 FQGNSA. V was shortened by 4 bases and J by 1 base, with 19 bases between the two germline ends. The CDR3 totals 17 residues. The CDR3 reads CASSSQPFDSRNTEAFF. The CDR3 DNA reads TGTGCCAGCAGCTCCCAACCTTTTGACAGTCGGAACACTGAAGCTTTCTTT.

This clonotype has ten or more counts. The chain recombines TRBV18 with TRBJ2-3; D remains unclear. This CDR3 contains 15 residues. Deletions cut 2 bases from V and 1 base from J, with 10 bases between. The germline CDR1 and CDR2 sequences are KGHSH and LQKENI. Written as DNA, the CDR3 is TGTGCCAGCTCACCAAGAGGTCCTGGCACAGATACGCAGTATTTT. Amino acid sequence: CASSPRGPGTDTQYF.

The chain carries TRBV10-3 and TRBJ1-5; the D gene is possibly TRBD1 (5 bases). Between the trimmed V and J ends, which lost 2 bases and 11 bases, there was a span of 16 bases. From germline, CDR1 is ENHRY and CDR2 SYGVKD. This CDR3 region has 14 residues. The CDR3 protein is CAISEGGSGVTQHF. DNA for the CDR3: TGTGCCATCAGTGAGGGGGGTAGTGGCGTGACCCAGCATTTT.